Sequencing of this T cell receptor (beta chain) was carried out in a study of T cell repertoires in cytomegalovirus infection. TCRdb reanalysed the reads using MiXCR and keeps one entry per CDR3 protein. The data contain some 220,000 distinct CDR3 sequences, about 7% of them singletons. Ten or more counts support this clonotype. The sample comprised PBMCs. This clonotype originated in a human donor in good health (CMV status not recorded). Some clones in this sample may be carry-over from other donors' samples.

CDR3 sequence: CSASGGGRLAKNIQYF. The CDR3 DNA sequence: TGCAGTGCTAGCGGCGGGGGGAGACTAGCCAAAAACATTCAGTACTTC. The V call is TRBV20-1, the J call TRBJ2-4; 8 nucleotides align to TRBD2. V was clipped by 3 bases and J by 0 bases; unmatched bases: 7. Germline assignment: CDR1 DFQATT and CDR2 SNEGSKA (reference sequence). This CDR3 is 16 amino acids long.